Listed below are T cell receptor beta chains from one sample, sequenced in a study of blood T cell repertoires in COVID-19. The method was immunoSEQ multiplex PCR; TCRdb's version includes in-frame clones alone and lacks a portion of them. The repertoire holds approximately 220,000 clones, with roughly 88% as singletons. Sequencing used peripheral blood. Every receptor here comes from a man in his forties with acute or convalescent COVID-19. Each CDR3 is given with its conserved first and last residue. A D gene is named only where the DNA matches it firmly. Where a row states a size, it is once, few, many or the class of an expanded clone; other rows omit it.

CASSVGESRGYGYTF	TGCGCCAGCAGCGTGGGGGAGTCCCGGGGCTATGGCTACACCTTC	.	.	TRBV5-1	TRBJ1-2
CASSLVSDHFYEQYF	TGTGCCAGCAGCTTGGTAAGCGACCACTTCTACGAGCAGTACTTC	.	.	TRBV5-5	TRBJ2-7
CASSVTGTAGQAFF	TGTGCCAGTAGTGTAACAGGCACGGCGGGGCAAGCTTTCTTT	.	.	TRBV19	TRBJ1-1
CASRQGGVWTEAFF	TGTGCCAGCAGACAGGGGGGTGTGTGGACTGAAGCTTTCTTT	.	TRBD1	TRBV5-6	TRBJ1-1
CASSQAGMNTEAFF	TGCGCCAGCAGCCAAGCAGGGATGAACACTGAAGCTTTCTTT	.	.	TRBV4-3	TRBJ1-1
CASSRGVGREQYF	TGTGCCAGCAGTCGCGGGGTGGGACGAGAGCAGTACTTC	.	.	TRBV12-3/TRBV12-4	TRBJ2-7
CASSSSIGASPYNSPLHF	TGTGCCAGCAGCTCCAGCATAGGGGCCTCACCCTATAATTCACCCCTCCACTTT	.	.	TRBV5-8	TRBJ1-6
CASSPQGQNEKLFF	TGTGCCAGCTCACCACAGGGACAGAATGAAAAACTGTTTTTT	.	TRBD1	TRBV18	TRBJ1-4
CASSQTSGRGNEQFF	TGTGCCAGCAGCCAGACTAGCGGGAGAGGGAATGAGCAGTTCTTC	.	TRBD2	TRBV4-2	TRBJ2-1
CAISERASGNPPLNEQFF	TGTGCCATCAGTGAGCGGGCTAGCGGGAACCCCCCCCTCAATGAGCAGTTCTTC	.	TRBD2	TRBV10-3	TRBJ2-1
CASSSSSFLPYEQYF	TGTGCCAGCAGCTCGTCTTCCTTCCTACCTTATGAGCAGTACTTC	.	.	TRBV3-1/TRBV3-2	TRBJ2-7
CSASGIAGATYEQYF	TGCAGTGCTAGTGGTATAGCGGGGGCCACCTACGAGCAGTACTTC	few	TRBD2	TRBV20-1	TRBJ2-7
CSVDPIRTGPPGEQYF	TGCAGCGTTGACCCAATACGGACAGGACCTCCAGGCGAGCAGTACTTC	.	TRBD1	TRBV29-1	TRBJ2-7
CASSLVQGSPTEAFF	TGCGCCAGCAGCTTGGTTCAGGGAAGTCCCACTGAAGCTTTCTTT	.	.	TRBV5-1	TRBJ1-1
CASSLDLGSNEQYF	TGTGCCAGCAGCTTAGATCTTGGGAGCAACGAGCAGTACTTC	few	.	TRBV5-6	TRBJ2-7
CASSLRDSTMEQFF	TGCGCCAGCAGCCTCCGGGACAGTACAATGGAGCAGTTCTTC	.	TRBD1	TRBV5-1	TRBJ2-1
CASSLELANNEQFF	TGCGCCAGCAGCTTAGAACTCGCAAACAATGAGCAGTTCTTC	once	.	TRBV5-1	TRBJ2-1
CASSLILEGDNEQFF	TGTGCCAGCAGTTTAATATTAGAGGGTGACAATGAGCAGTTCTTC	.	.	TRBV28	TRBJ2-1
CASSLGGSTGELFF	TGCGCCAGCAGCTTGGGAGGCAGCACCGGGGAGCTGTTTTTT	.	.	TRBV5-1	TRBJ2-2
CASRRTLRAFF	TGTGCCAGCAGGAGGACACTGCGCGCTTTCTTT	.	.	TRBV12-3/TRBV12-4	TRBJ1-1
CASSPVGQGGTNEKLFF	TGCGCCAGCAGCCCTGTGGGACAGGGGGGAACTAATGAAAAACTGTTTTTT	.	TRBD1	TRBV5-1	TRBJ1-4
CASSLDTRVLSGNTIYF	TGTGCCAGCAGCTTAGACACTAGGGTTCTCTCTGGAAACACCATATATTTT	few	.	TRBV7-6	TRBJ1-3
CAWRTPGLMSSYEQYF	TGTGCCTGGAGAACCCCGGGACTTATGAGCTCCTACGAGCAGTACTTC	.	.	TRBV30	TRBJ2-7
CASSQGAEETQYF	TGTGCCAGCAGCCAAGGGGCCGAAGAGACCCAGTACTTC	.	.	TRBV3-1/TRBV3-2	TRBJ2-5
CATSRGAGNQPQHF	TGTGCCACCAGCAGAGGAGCGGGAAATCAGCCCCAGCATTTT	once	.	TRBV15	TRBJ1-5
CSVIGQASEKAFF	TGCAGCGTGATTGGACAGGCGTCGGAAAAAGCTTTCTTT	.	TRBD1	TRBV29-1	TRBJ1-1
CASSSARGSSGANVLTF	TGTGCCAGCAGCTCAGCCAGGGGGTCCTCTGGGGCCAACGTCCTGACTTTC	.	TRBD1	TRBV7-9	TRBJ2-6
CASSVAGSYEQYF	TGTGCCAGCAGCGTTGCCGGCTCCTACGAGCAGTACTTC	.	.	TRBV6-5	TRBJ2-7